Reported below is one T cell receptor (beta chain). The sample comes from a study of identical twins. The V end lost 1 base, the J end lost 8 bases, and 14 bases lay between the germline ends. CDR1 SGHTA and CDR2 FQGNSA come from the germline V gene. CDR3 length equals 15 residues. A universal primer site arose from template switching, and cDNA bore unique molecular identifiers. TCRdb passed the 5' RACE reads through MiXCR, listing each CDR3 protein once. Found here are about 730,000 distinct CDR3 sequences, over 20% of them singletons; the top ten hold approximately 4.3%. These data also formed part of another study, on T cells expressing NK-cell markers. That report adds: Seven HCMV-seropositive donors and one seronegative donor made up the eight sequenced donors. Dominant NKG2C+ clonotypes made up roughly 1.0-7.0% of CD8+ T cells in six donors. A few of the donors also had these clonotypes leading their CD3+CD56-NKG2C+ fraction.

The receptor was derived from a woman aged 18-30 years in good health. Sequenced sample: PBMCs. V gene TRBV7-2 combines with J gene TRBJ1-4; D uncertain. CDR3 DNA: TGTGCCAGCAGCTTAGTAGGTTTAGGATCGGAAAAACTGTTTTTT. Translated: CASSLVGLGSEKLFF.